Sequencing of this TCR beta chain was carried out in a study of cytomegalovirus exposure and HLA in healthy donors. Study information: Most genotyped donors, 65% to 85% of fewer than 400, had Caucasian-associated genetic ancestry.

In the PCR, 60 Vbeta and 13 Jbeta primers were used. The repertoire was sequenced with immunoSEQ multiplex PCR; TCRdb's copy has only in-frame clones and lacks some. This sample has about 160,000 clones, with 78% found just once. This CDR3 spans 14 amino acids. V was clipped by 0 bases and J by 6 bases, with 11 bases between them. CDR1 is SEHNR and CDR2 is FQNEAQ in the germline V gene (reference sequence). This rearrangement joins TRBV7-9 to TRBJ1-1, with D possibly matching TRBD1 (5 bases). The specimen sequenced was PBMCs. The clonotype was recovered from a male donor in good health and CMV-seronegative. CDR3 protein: CASSLAARGAEAFF. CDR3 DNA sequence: TGTGCCAGCAGCTTAGCGGCAAGGGGCGCTGAAGCTTTCTTT.